This T cell receptor beta chain was identified in a study of radiotherapy plus CTLA-4 blockade in lung cancer (dated by TCRdb to about 2018). Describing the broader study: Objective responses occurred in approximately 19% of enrolled patients, and 31% achieved disease control.

Between the V and J ends, shortened by 0 bases and 5 bases respectively, the junction contains 20 bases. Looking up the germline V gene yields CDR1 SGHRS and CDR2 YFSETQ. The CDR3 runs 17 residues from the cysteine to the phenylalanine. This entry keeps only the CDR3 DNA: 51 bases, framed from base 1. Receptor libraries were prepared by the immunoSEQ multiplex PCR assay. Drawn from immuneACCESS, this table holds only the in-frame rearrangements with V and J called that TCRdb kept. Clones are partly lost; checked studies trace under half to an unresolved V gene and leave the rest unexplained. The table for this sample lists roughly 50,000 clones; less than 85% of them were counted only once. Approximately 12% of the sample comes from the top ten. On this clone: Its antigen is still unknown. Per-base quality was not reported, and no clone a single base away is much larger than it.

Focal radiation therapy combined with CTLA-4 blockade (ipilimumab) was tested in patients with chemo-refractory metastatic non-small-cell lung cancer. The paper's findings and limits, for the study overall: Increased serum interferon-beta after radiation, together with early dynamic changes in blood T cell clones, were reported to be the strongest predictors of response. After treatment with radiotherapy and ipilimumab, TCR clones that originated in tumors expanded in peripheral blood.

The material sequenced was peripheral blood, taken from a patient treated with radiotherapy plus ipilimumab. The sequence was obtained from a human donor with non-small cell lung cancer who had stable disease on radiotherapy plus ipilimumab. Recombination connected TRBV5-1 to TRBJ1-1; possibly the D gene is TRBD1, per 5 matching bases. The CDR3 amino acid sequence is: CASSLEVNRWEGTEAFF. The nucleotide sequence is TGCGCCAGCAGCTTGGAGGTGAACAGGTGGGAGGGGACTGAAGCTTTCTTT.